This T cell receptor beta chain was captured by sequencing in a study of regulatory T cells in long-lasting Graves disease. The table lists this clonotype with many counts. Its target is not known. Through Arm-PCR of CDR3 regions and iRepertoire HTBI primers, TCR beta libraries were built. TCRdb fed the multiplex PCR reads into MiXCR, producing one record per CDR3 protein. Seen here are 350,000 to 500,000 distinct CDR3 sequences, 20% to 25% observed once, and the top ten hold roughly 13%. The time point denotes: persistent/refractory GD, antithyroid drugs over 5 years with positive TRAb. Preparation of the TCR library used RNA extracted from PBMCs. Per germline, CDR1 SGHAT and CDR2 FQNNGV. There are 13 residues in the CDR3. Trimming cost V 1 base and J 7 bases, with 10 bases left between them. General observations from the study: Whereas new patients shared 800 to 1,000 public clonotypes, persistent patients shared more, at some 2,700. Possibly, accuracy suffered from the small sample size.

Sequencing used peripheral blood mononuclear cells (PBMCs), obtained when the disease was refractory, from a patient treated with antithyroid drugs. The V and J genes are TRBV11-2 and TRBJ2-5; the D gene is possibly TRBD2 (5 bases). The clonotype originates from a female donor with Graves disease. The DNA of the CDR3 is TGTGCCAGCAGCTTAGTCCTAGAGGGGACCCAGTACTTC. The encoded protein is CASSLVLEGTQYF.